This entry lists 18 T cell receptor beta chains sequenced from one sample in a study of Tregs in tolerant kidney transplant recipients. Some clones are missing from TCRdb's copy, which holds only in-frame ones; the method was immunoSEQ multiplex PCR. The sample yields approximately 60,000 clones, roughly 98% seen once. This material consisted of Tregs from blood, taken before the transplant. The receptor set was obtained from a human donor who received a combined kidney and bone marrow transplant.

The chain combines TRBV4-2 with TRBJ2-1; TRBD1 is a possible D gene (5 bases). Germline-derived CDR1 and CDR2 are LGHNA and YNFKEQ. V was pared by 1 base and J by 6 bases, with 19 bases between. This CDR3 has 17 amino acids. Here the CDR3 reads CASSQGTPRWGLNEQFF. CDR3 DNA: TGTGCCAGCAGCCAAGGTACCCCTCGGTGGGGCCTCAATGAGCAGTTCTTC.

This chain's CDR3 is CASKIRPGIPYYEQYF. CDR3 coding DNA: TGTGCCAGCAAAATTCGTCCGGGGATCCCTTATTACGAGCAGTACTTC. The V call is TRBV2, the J call TRBJ2-7; perhaps TRBD2 as D (5 bases). CDR3 length equals 16 residues. Trimming shortened V by 7 bases and J by 4 bases, and 23 bases separated the two germline ends. Germline V lookup: CDR1 SNHLY, CDR2 FYNNEI. Drawing the rest from reference TRBV2 and TRBJ2-7, the complete variable domain is EPEVTQTPSHQVTQMGQEVILRCVPISNHLYFYWYRQILGQKVEFLVSFYNNEISEKSEIFDDQFSVERPDGSNFTLKIRSTKLEDSAMYFCASKIRPGIPYYEQYFGPGTRLTVT.

The rearrangement uses TRBV21-1 and TRBJ2-2; the table gives TRBD2 as D, unverified against the DNA. TRBV21-1 is a pseudogene segment. This CDR3 has 16 amino acids. The chain's CDR3 is CASSKRTSPNTGELFF. CDR3 sequence (DNA): TGTGCCAGCAGCAAGAGGACTAGCCCGAACACCGGGGAGCTGTTTTTT.

The J gene is TRBJ2-7, the V gene TRBV4-2, with D maybe TRBD2 (5 bases). CDR1 LGHNA and CDR2 YNFKEQ come from the germline V gene. Between the trimmed V and J ends, which lost 3 bases and 2 bases, there was a span of 8 bases. The CDR3 loop spans 13 amino acids. The CDR3 reads CASSHSGTYEQYF. CDR3 in DNA: TGTGCCAGCAGCCACTCCGGGACCTACGAGCAGTACTTC.

This chain connects TRBV4-1 to TRBJ2-7; the D is unclear. CDR3 length: 13 amino acids. Germline values: CDR1 MGHRA, CDR2 YSYEKL. Trimming stripped 0 bases from V and 3 bases from J, with 6 bases between. The chain's CDR3 is CASSQEAFYEQYF. As DNA, the CDR3 is TGCGCCAGCAGCCAAGAGGCCTTCTACGAGCAGTACTTC.

V and J are TRBV5-1 and TRBJ2-5; D is possibly TRBD2 (5 bases). Trimming took 0 bases from V and 5 from J, leaving 14 bases between them. In germline, CDR1 is SGHRS, CDR2 YFSETQ. The CDR3 runs 15 residues. CDR3 sequence: CASSLVRTDWETQYF. The CDR3 DNA is TGCGCCAGCAGCTTGGTCAGGACTGACTGGGAGACCCAGTACTTC.

The chain has TRBV4-3 and TRBJ2-7; 11 positions match TRBD2. J was trimmed by 6 bases and V by 3 bases; bases with no gene match: 7. This CDR3 comprises 15 residues. Germline CDR1 reads LGHNA; CDR2 reads YSLEER. Written as DNA, the CDR3 is TGCGCCAGCAGCCACTTTAGCGGGGGGGCCCGCGAGCAGTACTTC. Translation gives CASSHFSGGAREQYF.

In this sample, this clone turned up a few times. The genes are TRBV6-1 and TRBJ1-5; D gene unclear. The CDR3 covers 13 residues. The V end was cut by 6 bases, the J end by 4 bases, with 10 bases between. Germline lookup yields CDR1 MNHNS and CDR2 SASEGT. The CDR3 loop reads CASRRYFNQPQHF. As DNA, the CDR3 is TGTGCCAGCAGAAGATACTTTAATCAGCCCCAGCATTTT.

The CDR3 DNA reads as TGTGCCAGCAGCCCACAGGCTACATACTATGGCTACACCTTC. As protein: CASSPQATYYGYTF. The chain links TRBV5-5 to TRBJ1-2; possibly TRBD1 for D (5 bases). Germline V gene sequence: CDR1 SGHKS, CDR2 YYEKEE (reference sequence). This CDR3 has 14 residues. V was shortened by 4 bases and J by 3 bases, with 13 bases between the two germline ends. Full variable domain (missing parts from reference TRBV5-5 and TRBJ1-2): DAGVTQSPTHLIKTRGQQVTLRCSPISGHKSVSWYQQVLGQGPQFIFQYYEKEERGRGNFPDRFSARQFPNYSSELNVNALLLGDSALYLCASSPQATYYGYTFGSGTRLTVV.

The rearrangement uses TRBV11-3 and TRBJ1-5; perhaps TRBD1 as D (6 bases). The CDR3 runs to 17 residues. The germline V and J ends were trimmed by 3 bases and 0 bases, with 15 bases remaining between them. Germline CDR1 is SGHNT and CDR2 is YENEEA. The CDR3 DNA is TGTGCCAGCAGCTTTCCTGGGGGCCAGATTAGCAATCAGCCCCAGCATTTT. It is translated as CASSFPGGQISNQPQHF. Based on the CDR3 plus reference TRBV11-3 and TRBJ1-5, the full variable domain is EAGVVQSPRYKIIEKKQPVAFWCNPISGHNTLYWYLQNLGQGPELLIRYENEEAVDDSQLPKDRFSAERLKGVDSTLKIQPAELGDSAVYLCASSFPGGQISNQPQHFGDGTRLSIL.

This clone was counted once. The chain has TRBV7-2 and TRBJ1-6; D is unresolved. V lost 2 bases and J lost 13, with 9 bases in between. The CDR3 covers 12 residues. The germline V gene encodes CDR1 SGHTA and CDR2 FQGNSA. Written as DNA, the CDR3 is TGTGCCAGCAGCTTACCCCAGTTTCCCCTCCACTTT. Translation: CASSLPQFPLHF. The whole variable domain, remainder taken from reference TRBV7-2 and TRBJ1-6, is GAGVSQSPSNKVTEKGKDVELRCDPISGHTALYWYRQSLGQGLEFLIYFQGNSAPDKSGLPSDRFSAERTGGSVSTLTIQRTQQEDSAVYLCASSLPQFPLHFGNGTRLTVT.

The genes are TRBV27 and TRBJ2-5; D may be TRBD1 (5 bases). Trimming stripped 8 bases from V and 1 base from J, with 11 bases between. The germline V gene encodes CDR1 MNHEY and CDR2 SMNVEV (reference sequence). This CDR3 is built from 13 residues. The CDR3 DNA reads as TGTGCCAGCCGAAAGGACATCCAAGAGACCCAGTACTTC. This translates into CASRKDIQETQYF.

This chain uses TRBV7-3 with TRBJ1-1; 9 bases align to TRBD1. J was trimmed by 10 bases and V by 5 bases; bases with no gene match: 11. The CDR3 is made up of 14 amino acids. Germline CDR1 reads SGHTA; CDR2 reads FQGTGA. The CDR3 region is CASSPGPGQGSAFF. The CDR3, as DNA: TGTGCCAGCAGCCCGGGTCCGGGACAGGGTTCAGCTTTCTTT.

The chain couples TRBV28 to TRBJ2-7; 9 bases fit TRBD1. The CDR3 spans 16 residues. V was clipped by 5 bases and J by 2 bases; unmatched bases: 10. CDR1 and CDR2 from the germline V gene are MDHEN and SYDVKM. The CDR3 nucleotides read TGTGCCAGCAGTACTCTTCCCGGGACAGGGACCTACGAGCAGTACTTC. This translates into CASSTLPGTGTYEQYF. Full variable domain (rest looked up from reference TRBV28 and TRBJ2-7): DVKVTQSSRYLVKRTGEKVFLECVQDMDHENMFWYRQDPGLGLRLIYFSYDVKMKEKGDIPEGYSVSREKKERFSLILESASTNQTSMYLCASSTLPGTGTYEQYFGPGTRLTVT.

The chain links TRBV28 to TRBJ1-4; 8 bases fit TRBD1. Germline assignment: CDR1 MDHEN and CDR2 SYDVKM. The CDR3 length is 15 residues. Losses at the gene ends were 2 bases for V and 5 bases for J; bases not matched to a gene: 4. The CDR3 region has the DNA TGTGCCAGCAGTTTACGTGACAGGGGAAATGAAAAACTGTTTTTT. Residues: CASSLRDRGNEKLFF.

The V gene is TRBV27, the J gene TRBJ2-7, with a weak D call TRBD1 (6 bases). The CDR3 spans 22 residues. The germline CDR1 and CDR2 sequences are MNHEY and SMNVEV (reference sequence). V dropped 7 bases and J dropped 4 bases, with 41 bases sitting between them. Here the CDR3 DNA reads TGTGCCAGCACTATCCCTGGGCTTACAGGGCCTAGGCTAAAGTATCCTAATTACGAGCAGTACTTC. This encodes CASTIPGLTGPRLKYPNYEQYF.

This chain connects TRBV2 to TRBJ1-6, with D tentatively TRBD1 (6 bases). V lost 7 bases, J lost 9 bases, and 16 bases lay in between. The germline gives CDR1 SNHLY, CDR2 FYNNEI. This CDR3 comprises 14 residues. The CDR3 DNA sequence: TGTGCCAGCACTCTGACAGGTCCCTTTTCACCCCTCCACTTT. Amino acids: CASTLTGPFSPLHF.

V gene TRBV10-1 combines with J gene TRBJ1-3; maybe TRBD1 (5 bases). This CDR3 is built from 18 residues. Germline assignment: CDR1 WNHNN and CDR2 SYGVQD (reference sequence). Trimming took 5 bases from V and 4 from J, leaving 24 bases between them. In DNA form, the CDR3 reads TGCGCCAGCAGTCCGAAGTTATACAGGCCAAGCCACGGAAACACCATATATTTT. Translated, it gives CASSPKLYRPSHGNTIYF.